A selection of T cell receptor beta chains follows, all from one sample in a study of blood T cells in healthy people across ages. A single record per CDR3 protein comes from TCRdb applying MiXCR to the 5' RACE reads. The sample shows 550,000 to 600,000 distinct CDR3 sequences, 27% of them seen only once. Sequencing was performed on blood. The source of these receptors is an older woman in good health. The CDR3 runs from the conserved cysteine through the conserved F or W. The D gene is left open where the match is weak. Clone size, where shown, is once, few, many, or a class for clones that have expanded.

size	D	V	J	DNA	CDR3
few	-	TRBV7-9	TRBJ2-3	TGTGCCAGCAGCCGGAGAGGGGGGGCAACAGATACGCAGTATTTT	CASSRRGGATDTQYF
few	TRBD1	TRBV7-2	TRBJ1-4	TGTGCCAGCAGCTTGACAGGGGTCAGGGGCGAAAAACTGTTTTTT	CASSLTGVRGEKLFF
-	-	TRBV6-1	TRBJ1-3	TGTGCCAGCAGTGAAGCCCAGGAACAGGGCGTCTATACCATATATTTT	CASSEAQEQGVYTIYF
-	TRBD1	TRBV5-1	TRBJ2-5	TGCGCCAGCAGCTTGGGGGACAGGTTGAAGACCCAGTACTTC	CASSLGDRLKTQYF
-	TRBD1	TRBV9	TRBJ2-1	TGTGCCGGCAGCGTAGCCCCGACAGGGAGCAATGAGCAGTTCTTC	CAGSVAPTGSNEQFF
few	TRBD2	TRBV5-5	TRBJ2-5	TGTGCCAGCAGCTTGTATTGGCTAGCGGGAGTCGAACAAGAGACCCAGTACTTC	CASSLYWLAGVEQETQYF
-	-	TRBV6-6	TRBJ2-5	TGTGCCAGCGGACGGATACAAGAGACCCAGTACTTC	CASGRIQETQYF
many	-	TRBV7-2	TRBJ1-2	TGTGCCAGCAGCCGGGACTGGAACGAGTATGGCTACACCTTC	CASSRDWNEYGYTF
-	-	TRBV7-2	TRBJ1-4	TGTGCCAGCAGCTCCCGCAAGGCAGGGCATGAAAAACTGTTTTTT	CASSSRKAGHEKLFF
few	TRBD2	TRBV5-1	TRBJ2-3	TGCGCCAGCAACCGCGCTAGCGGGGCCCCAGATACGCAGTATTTT	CASNRASGAPDTQYF
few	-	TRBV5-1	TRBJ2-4	TGCGCCAGCAGCTTGGGGGACGGCAAAAACATTCAGTACTTC	CASSLGDGKNIQYF
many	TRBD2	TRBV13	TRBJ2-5	TGTGCCAGCAGCTTAGGACGGGGGGGAACCCCCCCCCAAGAGACCCAGTACTTC	CASSLGRGGTPPQETQYF
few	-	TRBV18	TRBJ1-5	TGTGCCAGCTCACTACTTAAAGGGCAGCCCCAGCATTTT	CASSLLKGQPQHF
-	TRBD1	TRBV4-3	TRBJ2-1	TGCGCCAGCAGCCAAGATGGGACAGGGGTAGGAAATGAGCAGTTCTTC	CASSQDGTGVGNEQFF
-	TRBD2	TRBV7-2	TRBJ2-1	TGTGCCAGTAGCCCACTAGCGGGGGGGTTCGCTGAGTACAATGAGCAGTTCTTC	CASSPLAGGFAEYNEQFF
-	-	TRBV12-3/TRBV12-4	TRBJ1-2	TGTGCCAGCAGTTCGTCGGGGGACTATGGCTACACCTTC	CASSSSGDYGYTF
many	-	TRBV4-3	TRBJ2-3	TGCGCCAGCAGCCAAGATCGGGCCGGGGGAGCCACAGATACGCAGTATTTT	CASSQDRAGGATDTQYF
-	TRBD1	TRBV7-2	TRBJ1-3	TGTGCCAGCAGCTCTGGGACAGCCGATCTTAGCTCTGGAAACACCATATATTTT	CASSSGTADLSSGNTIYF
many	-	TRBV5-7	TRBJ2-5	TGTGCCAGCATCCCCCCCCCTTTGGGGGTCGAGACCCAGTACTTC	CASIPPPLGVETQYF
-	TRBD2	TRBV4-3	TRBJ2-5	TGCGCCAGCAGCCAAGCTAGCGGACTAGCCTCGGAGACCCAGTACTTC	CASSQASGLASETQYF
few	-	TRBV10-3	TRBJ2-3	TGTGCCACCAAAGGGACAGATACGCAGTATTTT	CATKGTDTQYF
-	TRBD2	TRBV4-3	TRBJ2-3	TGCGCCAGCAGCCGGGCGTCGGGGGGTCCGGATACGCAGTATTTT	CASSRASGGPDTQYF
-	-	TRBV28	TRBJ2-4	TGTGCCAGCAGTGCTGCGATTGGGGGGAACATTCAGTACTTC	CASSAAIGGNIQYF
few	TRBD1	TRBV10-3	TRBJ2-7	TGTGCCATCAGTGAGGGGGGACAGGGGGCTAGTCCCTACGAGCAGTACTTC	CAISEGGQGASPYEQYF
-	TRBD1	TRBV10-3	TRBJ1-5	TGTGCCGCGCAGGGGGCTGTAAATCAGCCCCAGCATTTT	CAAQGAVNQPQHF
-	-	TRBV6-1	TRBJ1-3	TGTGCCAGCACGTCGGACGGGAGGTCGAGAAACACCATATATTTT	CASTSDGRSRNTIYF
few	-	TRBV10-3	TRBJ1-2	TGTGCCGCCAGGGGACCCGGAACCAACTATGGCTACACCTTC	CAARGPGTNYGYTF
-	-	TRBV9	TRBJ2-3	TGTGCCGGCAGCGTAGGAATAAACATCCAGGATACGCAGTATTTT	CAGSVGINIQDTQYF
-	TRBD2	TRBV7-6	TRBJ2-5	TGTGCCAGCAGCCCCCTCGGAAGGACTAGCGGGGTCGTCCAGTACTTC	CASSPLGRTSGVVQYF
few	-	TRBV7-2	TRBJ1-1	TGTGCCAGCAGCCAGGGACCTAAAGGTTTGAACACTGAAGCTTTCTTT	CASSQGPKGLNTEAFF
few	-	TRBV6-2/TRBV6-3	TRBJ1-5	TGTGCCAGCAGTTACTTCTTACTTGGCCCTAACAATCAGCCCCAGCATTTT	CASSYFLLGPNNQPQHF
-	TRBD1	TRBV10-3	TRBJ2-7	TGTGCCATCAGTGTGGGACAGGGGACGCTTTACGAGCAGTACTTC	CAISVGQGTLYEQYF